This TCR beta chain was sequenced during a study of identical twins. The cDNA had a unique molecular identifier and a template-switch universal primer site. MiXCR was run by TCRdb on the 5' RACE reads, yielding one entry per CDR3 protein. Here the sample spans 510,000 or so distinct CDR3 sequences, 13% to 15% being singletons. Of note for this clonotype: The antigen is not known.

The V and J ends lost 3 bases and 7 bases, in that order; junction bases with no gene match: 8. Germline V gives CDR1 WNHNN, CDR2 SYGVQD (reference sequence). The CDR3 covers 16 residues. Each donor (without exception) was a healthy Caucasian. Study-wide results and limits: Abundant beta clonotypes from cord blood bore fewer insertions; memory repertoires lacked this pattern.

These data are also associated with another study on yellow fever vaccine responses in identical twins.

The J gene is TRBJ2-1, the V gene TRBV10-1, with TRBD2 matching over 11 bases. The specimen was CD4+ T cells sorted from blood. The origin of this receptor is a woman aged 18-29 years in good health. The CDR3 loop is CASSERTSGGSNEQFF. CDR3 in DNA: TGCGCCAGCAGTGAACGTACTAGCGGGGGATCGAATGAGCAGTTCTTC.